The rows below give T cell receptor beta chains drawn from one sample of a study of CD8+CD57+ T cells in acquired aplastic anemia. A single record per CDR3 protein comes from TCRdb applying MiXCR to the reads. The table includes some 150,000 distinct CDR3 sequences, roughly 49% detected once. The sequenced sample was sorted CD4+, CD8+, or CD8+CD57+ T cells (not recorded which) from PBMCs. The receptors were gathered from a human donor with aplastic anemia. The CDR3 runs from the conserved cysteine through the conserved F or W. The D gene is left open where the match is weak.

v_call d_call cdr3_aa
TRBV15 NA CATSRGGGAPNYGYTF
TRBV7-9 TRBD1 CASSSTGGVKGSEAFF
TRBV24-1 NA CATSDRLGAGVYGYTF
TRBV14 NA CASSQGREGFAGNTIYF
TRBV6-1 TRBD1 CAVLRQGGGNTIYF
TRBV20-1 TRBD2 CSAYQVAGGSNEQFF
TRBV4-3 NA CASSQGRGGNSPLHF
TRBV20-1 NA CSARKGRSNSPLHF
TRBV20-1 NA CSASSVYAGHTDTQYF
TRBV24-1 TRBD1 CATKGQGASYGYTF
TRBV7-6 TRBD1 CASSRGTGHQPQHF
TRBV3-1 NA CASSQATGQNSPLHF
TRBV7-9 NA CASSLDSGTYEQYF
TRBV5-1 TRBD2 CASIPALAATDTQYF
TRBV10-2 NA CASSGQGYSGNTIYF
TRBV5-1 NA CASSLEGRTNPDNSPLHF
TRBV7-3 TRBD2 CASSLTPGTSLYPIYNEQFF
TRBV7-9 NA CASTLPPNEQFF
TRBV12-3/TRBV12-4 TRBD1 CASSPGGVPYGYTF
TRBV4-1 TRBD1 CASSQTLGQAEAFF
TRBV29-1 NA CSVDGEGVSNEQYF
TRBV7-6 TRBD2 CASSHPGLAGGLDTGELFF
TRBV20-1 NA CSGTTVDPGNTIYF
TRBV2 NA CASGQSRNSPLHF
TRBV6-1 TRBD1 CASSEKQGAGGEKLFF
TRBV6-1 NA CASSEGLGHEQFF
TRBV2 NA CASSDRGRDSPLHF
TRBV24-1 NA CATSDLGGSEQYF
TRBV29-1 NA CSVEGGGEGDTQYF
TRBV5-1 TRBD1 CASSLVSGTGYEQYF
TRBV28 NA CASSTPGSSSGVDQETQYF
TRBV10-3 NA CATKDGVLDQPQHF
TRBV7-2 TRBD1 CASSSDRSSYEQYF